Below, 13 T cell receptor beta chains from the same sample are listed, as sequenced in a study of Ad26.COV2.S vaccination and SARS-CoV-2 variants. Repertoires were generated with immunoSEQ multiplex PCR, while TCRdb's copy carries only in-frame clones and drops some. Of around 270,000 clones in the sample, approximately 90% were seen once. The treatment: approximately 18 received Ad26.COV2.S at low or high dose, single or two shots; several received placebo; per-sample allocation not given. Specimen acquisition occurred on day 63 following the initial vaccine or placebo injection. This material consisted of peripheral blood, taken in a trial of Ad26.COV2.S vaccine versus placebo. All receptors come from a person between 18 and 65 years old who received the Ad26.COV2.S COVID-19 vaccine or a placebo.

This chain links TRBV6-5 with TRBJ1-1; 7 positions match TRBD1. Germline CDR1 is MNHEY and CDR2 is SVGAGI. This CDR3 region has 15 residues. J gave up 3 bases and V 3 bases, and 7 bases lay outside the gene matches. Written as DNA, the CDR3 is TGTGCCAGCAGTTATCAGACAGGGAGGGACACTGAAGCTTTCTTT. This sequence encodes CASSYQTGRDTEAFF.

The chain combines TRBV6-5 with TRBJ1-2, with 8 bases matching TRBD1. This CDR3 contains 12 residues. V shed 9 bases and J 8 bases; nucleotides not matched to a gene: 8. CDR1 is MNHEY, CDR2 SVGAGI, per germline. CDR3 bases: TGTGCCAGTAGACAGGGGCGGCGGGGCTACACCTTC. Protein product: CASRQGRRGYTF.

This chain connects TRBV5-1 to TRBJ2-5; 12 bases map to TRBD2. The germline CDR1 and CDR2 sequences are SGHRS and YFSETQ. The CDR3 covers 17 residues. V shed 1 base and J 5 bases; nucleotides not matched to a gene: 9. For the CDR3, the DNA is TGCGCCAGCAGCTTGTCACTAGCGGGGGGCCCTTCGGAGACCCAGTACTTC. Its protein product is CASSLSLAGGPSETQYF.

The rearrangement joins TRBV6-2 or TRBV6-3 to TRBJ1-1; TRBD1 might be the D (5 bases). Per germline, CDR1 MNHEY and CDR2 SVGEGT. The CDR3 has 16 residues. V lost 0 bases and J lost 5, with 16 bases in between. This chain's CDR3 is CASSYSSRGLGTEAFF. The CDR3 DNA reads as TGTGCCAGCAGTTACTCGAGTAGGGGCCTGGGGACTGAAGCTTTCTTT.

The genes are TRBV7-9 and TRBJ2-7; TRBD1 matches at 9 bases. With 4 bases clipped from V and 4 bases from J, the junction kept 14 bases outside the gene matches. This CDR3 has 17 amino acids. The V gene's germline CDR1 is SEHNR and CDR2 FQNEAQ (reference sequence). The CDR3 protein is CASSSDYYNRGLYEQYF. CDR3 coding DNA: TGTGCCAGCAGCTCCGACTACTATAACAGGGGGCTGTACGAGCAGTACTTC.

This rearrangement joins TRBV6-6 to TRBJ2-7; the match to TRBD1 covers 12 bases. Germline-derived CDR1 and CDR2 are MNHNY and SVGAGI (reference sequence). V lost 4 bases and J lost 5; bases outside the gene matches: 9. The CDR3 is 16 residues long. Written as DNA, the CDR3 is TGTGCCAGCAGTTGGCTCAAGGGACAGGGGGCCAACGAGCAGTACGTC. Protein sequence: CASSWLKGQGANEQYV.

On this clone itself: This same CDR3 is encoded by further DNA sequences in the sample. The V gene is TRBV12-3 or TRBV12-4, the J gene TRBJ1-1; D not certain. Trimming took off 3 bases at V and 1 base at J, with 6 bases between the two ends. CDR3 length equals 13 residues. The CDR3 loop reads CASSFQPNTEAFF. The CDR3 DNA sequence: TGTGCCAGCAGTTTTCAGCCGAACACTGAAGCTTTCTTT.

Only one count was recorded for this clone. The V gene is TRBV7-9, the J gene TRBJ2-5; TRBD2 aligns across 13 bases. There are 18 residues in the CDR3. The junction had 10 bases not matched to a gene; V was cut back by 2 bases and J by 4 bases. Germline loops: CDR1 SEHNR, CDR2 FQNEAQ (reference sequence). For the CDR3, the DNA is TGTGCCAGCAGCTTACGGATAACTAGCGGGAGGGCCAGAGAGACCCAGTACTTC. It specifies CASSLRITSGRARETQYF.

This chain joins TRBV19 and TRBJ2-7; TRBD1 might be the D (6 bases). The V gene's germline CDR1 is LNHDA and CDR2 SQIVND (reference sequence). V was pared by 6 bases and J by 3 bases, with 21 bases between. The CDR3 has 16 residues. The CDR3 reads CASSSYLGQKSYEQYF. The CDR3 bases are TGTGCCAGTAGCTCCTATCTCGGACAGAAAAGCTACGAGCAGTACTTC.

The rearrangement joins TRBV14 to TRBJ1-4; D perhaps matches TRBD1 (5 bases). This CDR3 has 14 residues. Trimming left V 4 bases short and J 3 bases short, with 9 bases between. Germline V lookup: CDR1 SGHDN, CDR2 FVKESK. CDR3 protein: CASSRGWANEKLFF. DNA for the CDR3: TGTGCCAGCAGCCGGGGGTGGGCTAATGAAAAACTGTTTTTT.

This clone came up once. This chain uses TRBV7-6 with TRBJ1-6; D gene unclear. Per germline, CDR1 SGHVS and CDR2 FNYEAQ. The CDR3 totals 18 residues. The germline V and J ends were trimmed by 5 bases and 9 bases, with 26 bases remaining between them. Here the CDR3 DNA reads TGTGCCAGCAGCCTCACAGCTCCGGGCCCGAACAGCGGTTCACCCCTCCACTTT. Translated, it gives CASSLTAPGPNSGSPLHF.

The chain recombines TRBV27 with TRBJ1-4; possible D gene TRBD1, 5 bases. Trimming pared 2 bases from V and 6 bases from J, leaving 13 bases between. This CDR3 contains 15 residues. Germline V CDR1 and CDR2: MNHEY, SMNVEV (reference sequence). The CDR3, as DNA: TGTGCCAGCAGTTTAAGAGTGGGGCACTATGAAAAACTGTTTTTT. This translates into CASSLRVGHYEKLFF.

The chain recombines TRBV5-6 with TRBJ2-1, with a tentative D call TRBD1 (6 bases). V was clipped by 3 bases and J by 2 bases, with 12 bases between them. The CDR3 consists of 15 residues. Germline lookup yields CDR1 SGHDT and CDR2 YYEEEE. CDR3 bases: TGTGCCAGCAGCTCTACAGGGTCTCCCTACAATGAGCAGTTCTTC. This translates into CASSSTGSPYNEQFF.